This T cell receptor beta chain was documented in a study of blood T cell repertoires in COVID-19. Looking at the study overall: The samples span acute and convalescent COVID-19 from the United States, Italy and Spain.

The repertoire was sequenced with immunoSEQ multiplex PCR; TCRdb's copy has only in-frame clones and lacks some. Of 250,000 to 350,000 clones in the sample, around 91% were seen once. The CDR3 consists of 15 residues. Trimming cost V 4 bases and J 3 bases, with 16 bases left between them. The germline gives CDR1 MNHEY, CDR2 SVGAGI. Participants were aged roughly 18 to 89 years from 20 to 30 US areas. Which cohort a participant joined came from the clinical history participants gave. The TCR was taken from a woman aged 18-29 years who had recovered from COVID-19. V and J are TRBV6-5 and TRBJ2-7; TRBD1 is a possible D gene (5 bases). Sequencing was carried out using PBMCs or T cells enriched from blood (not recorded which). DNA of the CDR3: TGTGCCAGCAGTTTTACCTGGGGCAGACACTACGAGCAGTACTTC. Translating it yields CASSFTWGRHYEQYF.